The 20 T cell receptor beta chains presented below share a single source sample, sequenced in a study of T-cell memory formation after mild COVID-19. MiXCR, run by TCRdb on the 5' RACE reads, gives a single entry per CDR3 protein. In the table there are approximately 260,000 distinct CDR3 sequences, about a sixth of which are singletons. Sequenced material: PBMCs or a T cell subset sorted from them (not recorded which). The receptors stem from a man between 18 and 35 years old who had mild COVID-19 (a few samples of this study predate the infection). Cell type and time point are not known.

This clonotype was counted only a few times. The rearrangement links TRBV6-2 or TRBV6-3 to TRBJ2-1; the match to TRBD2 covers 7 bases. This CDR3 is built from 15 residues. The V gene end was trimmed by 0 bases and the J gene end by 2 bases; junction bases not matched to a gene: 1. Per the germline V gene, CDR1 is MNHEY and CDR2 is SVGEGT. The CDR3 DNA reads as TGTGCCAGCAGTTACTCGGCGGGGGCCTACAATGAGCAGTTCTTC. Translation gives CASSYSAGAYNEQFF.

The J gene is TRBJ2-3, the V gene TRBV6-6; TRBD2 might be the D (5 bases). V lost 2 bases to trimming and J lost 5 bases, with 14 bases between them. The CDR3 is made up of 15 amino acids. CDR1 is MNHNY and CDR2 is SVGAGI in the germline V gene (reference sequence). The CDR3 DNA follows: TGTGCCAGCAGTTACGAGGGATGGGTAGGAGATACGCAGTATTTT. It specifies CASSYEGWVGDTQYF.

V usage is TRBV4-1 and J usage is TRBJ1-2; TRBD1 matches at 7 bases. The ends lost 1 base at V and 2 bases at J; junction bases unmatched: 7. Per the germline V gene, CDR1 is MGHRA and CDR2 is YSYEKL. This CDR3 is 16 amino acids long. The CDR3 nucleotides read TGCGCCAGCAGCCAAGCGGAAACAGGGGTCAACTATGGCTACACCTTC. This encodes CASSQAETGVNYGYTF.

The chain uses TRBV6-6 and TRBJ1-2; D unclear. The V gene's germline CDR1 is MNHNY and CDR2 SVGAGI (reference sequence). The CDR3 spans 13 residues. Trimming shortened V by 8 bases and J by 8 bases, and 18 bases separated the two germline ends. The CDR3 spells CASASDALGGYTF. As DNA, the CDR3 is TGTGCCAGCGCTTCAGACGCCCTGGGAGGCTACACCTTC.

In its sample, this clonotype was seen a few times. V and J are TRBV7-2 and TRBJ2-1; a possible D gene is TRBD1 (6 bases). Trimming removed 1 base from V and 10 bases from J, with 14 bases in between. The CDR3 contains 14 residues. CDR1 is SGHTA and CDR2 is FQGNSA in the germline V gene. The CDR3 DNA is TGTGCCAGCAGCTTAGGTGAGGGGGTAAGGGAGCAGTTCTTC. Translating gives CASSLGEGVREQFF.

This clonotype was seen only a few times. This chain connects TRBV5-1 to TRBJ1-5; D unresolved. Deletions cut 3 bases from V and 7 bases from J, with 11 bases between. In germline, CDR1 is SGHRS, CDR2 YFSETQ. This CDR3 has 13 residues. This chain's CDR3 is CASSSLFEQPQHF. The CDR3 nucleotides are TGCGCCAGCAGCTCCTTATTCGAACAGCCCCAGCATTTT.

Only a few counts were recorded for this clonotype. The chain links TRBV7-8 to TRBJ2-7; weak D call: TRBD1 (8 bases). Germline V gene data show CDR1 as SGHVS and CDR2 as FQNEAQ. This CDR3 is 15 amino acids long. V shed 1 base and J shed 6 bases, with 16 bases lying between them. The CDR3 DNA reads TGTGCCAGCAGCTTAGGCAGGGGGCGCGGGAGCGAGCAGTACGTC. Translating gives CASSLGRGRGSEQYV.

The CDR3 DNA follows: TGTGCCAGCAGTTACTCGACGGGGTTCACTGAAGCTTTCTTT. Translated: CASSYSTGFTEAFF. This chain links TRBV6-5 with TRBJ1-1; D gene unclear. The V gene lost 0 bases and the J gene lost 4 bases, with 9 bases spanning the gap. This CDR3 spans 14 amino acids. Per germline, CDR1 MNHEY and CDR2 SVGAGI.

Here the CDR3 reads CASSPLHGAQHF. Written as DNA, the CDR3 is TGTGCCAGCAGCCCCCTCCATGGTGCCCAGCATTTT. V gene TRBV3-1 combines with J gene TRBJ1-5; no firm D call. Germline V CDR1 and CDR2: LGHDT, YNNKEL (reference sequence). The CDR3 covers 12 residues. V was clipped by 4 bases and J by 11 bases, with 12 bases between them.

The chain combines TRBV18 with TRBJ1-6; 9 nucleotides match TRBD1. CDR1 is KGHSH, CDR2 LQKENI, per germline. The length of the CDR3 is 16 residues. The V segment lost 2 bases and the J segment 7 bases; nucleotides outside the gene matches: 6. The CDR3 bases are TGTGCCAGCTCACCATATCCCGGGACAGGGAATTCACCCCTCCACTTT. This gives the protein CASSPYPGTGNSPLHF.

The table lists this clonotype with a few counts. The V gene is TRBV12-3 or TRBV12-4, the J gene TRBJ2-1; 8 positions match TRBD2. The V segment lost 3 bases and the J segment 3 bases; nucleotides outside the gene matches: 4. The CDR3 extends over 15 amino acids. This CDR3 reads CASSLRGDYYNEQFF. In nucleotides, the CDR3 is TGTGCCAGCAGTTTGCGGGGGGACTACTACAATGAGCAGTTCTTC.

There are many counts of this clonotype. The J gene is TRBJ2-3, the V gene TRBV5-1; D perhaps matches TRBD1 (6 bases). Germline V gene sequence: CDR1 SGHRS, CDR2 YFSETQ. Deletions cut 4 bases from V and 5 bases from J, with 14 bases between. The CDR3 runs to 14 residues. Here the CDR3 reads CASSPDLGGDTQYF. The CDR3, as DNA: TGCGCCAGCAGCCCCGATTTAGGGGGAGATACGCAGTATTTT.

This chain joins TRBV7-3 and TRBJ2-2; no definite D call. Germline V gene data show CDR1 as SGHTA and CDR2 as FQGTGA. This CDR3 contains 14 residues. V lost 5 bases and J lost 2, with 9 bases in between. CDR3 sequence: CASSPDSNTGELFF. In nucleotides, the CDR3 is TGTGCCAGCAGCCCCGACTCAAACACCGGGGAGCTGTTTTTT.

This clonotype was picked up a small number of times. The CDR3 sequence is CASSYSSGAPYEQYV. Written as DNA, the CDR3 is TGTGCCAGCAGTTACAGTAGCGGGGCCCCCTACGAGCAGTACGTC. The chain uses TRBV28 and TRBJ2-7, with 8 bases that match TRBD2. This CDR3 comprises 15 residues. V was clipped by 4 bases and J by 2 bases; unmatched bases: 7. CDR1 and CDR2 from the germline V gene are MDHEN and SYDVKM.

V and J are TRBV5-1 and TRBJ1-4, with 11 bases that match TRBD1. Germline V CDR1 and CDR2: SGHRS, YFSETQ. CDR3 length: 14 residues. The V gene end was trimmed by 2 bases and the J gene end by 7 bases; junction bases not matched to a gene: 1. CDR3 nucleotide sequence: TGCGCCAGCAGCTTCGGGACAGGGGGTGAAAAACTGTTTTTT. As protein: CASSFGTGGEKLFF.

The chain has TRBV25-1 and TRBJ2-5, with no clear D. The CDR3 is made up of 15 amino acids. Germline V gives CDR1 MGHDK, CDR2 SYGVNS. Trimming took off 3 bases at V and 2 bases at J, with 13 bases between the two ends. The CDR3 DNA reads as TGTGCCAGCAGTGACCCTGCCGGTCAACAAGAGACCCAGTACTTC. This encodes CASSDPAGQQETQYF.

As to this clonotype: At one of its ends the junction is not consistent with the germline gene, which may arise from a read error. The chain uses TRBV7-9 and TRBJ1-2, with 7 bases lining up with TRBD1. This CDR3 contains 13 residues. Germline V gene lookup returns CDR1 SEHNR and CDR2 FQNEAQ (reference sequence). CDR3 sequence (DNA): TGTGACAGCAGCCACGACAGGGCCCATGGCTACACCTTC. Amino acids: CDSSHDRAHGYTF. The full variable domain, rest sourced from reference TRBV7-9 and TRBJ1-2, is DTGVSQNPRHKITKRGQNVTFRCDPISEHNRLYWYRQTLGQGPEFLTYFQNEAQLEKSRLLSDRFSAERPKGSFSTLEIQRTEQGDSAMYLCDSSHDRAHGYTFGSGTRLTVV.

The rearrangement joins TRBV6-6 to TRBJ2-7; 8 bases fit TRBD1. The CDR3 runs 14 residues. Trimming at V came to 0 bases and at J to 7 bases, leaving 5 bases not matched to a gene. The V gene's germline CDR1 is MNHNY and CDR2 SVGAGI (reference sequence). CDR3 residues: CASSYSAGGKEQYF. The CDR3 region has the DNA TGTGCCAGCAGTTACTCCGCAGGGGGCAAAGAGCAGTACTTC.

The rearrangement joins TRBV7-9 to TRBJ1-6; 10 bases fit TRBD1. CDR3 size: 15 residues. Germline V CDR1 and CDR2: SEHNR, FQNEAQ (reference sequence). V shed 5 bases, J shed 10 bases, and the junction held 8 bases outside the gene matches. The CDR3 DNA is TGTGCCAGCAGCAAAAATCAGGGACAGGGGTCACCCCTCCACTTT. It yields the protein CASSKNQGQGSPLHF.

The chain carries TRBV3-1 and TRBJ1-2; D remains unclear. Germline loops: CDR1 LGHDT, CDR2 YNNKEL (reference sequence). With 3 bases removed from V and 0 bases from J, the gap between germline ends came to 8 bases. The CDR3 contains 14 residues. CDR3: CASSQFSANYGYTF. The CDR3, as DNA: TGTGCCAGCAGCCAGTTTTCAGCTAACTATGGCTACACCTTC.